Sequencing of this T cell receptor (beta chain) was carried out in a study of cytomegalovirus exposure and HLA in healthy donors. About the study: A previous analysis identified 90 million to 140 million unique TCR beta sequences derived from some 200 million T cells. Overall study findings and caveats: When analyzed later, a missense DCLRE1C variant was found to be linked to TCR beta V- and J-gene trimming. Accurate prediction of most subjects' HLA-A and HLA-B alleles from TCR beta sequences was reported. Fewer than 200 TCR beta chains were listed as cytomegalovirus-associated.

13 Jbeta primers and 60 Vbeta primers were used for the PCR. Produced via immunoSEQ multiplex PCR; TCRdb's table is partial and in-frame only. This sample has 100,000 to 150,000 clones, with roughly 80% found just once. Remarks on this clone: As yet, its antigen is unknown.

What was sequenced was PBMCs. The clonotype was recovered from a female donor in good health and CMV-seronegative.

The CDR3 DNA reads TGCAGCGTTGAAGCCCCTACAGGGTACTCCTACGAGCAGTACTTC. Translated, it gives CSVEAPTGYSYEQYF. This sequence joins TRBV29-1 and TRBJ2-7, with D perhaps matching TRBD1 (6 bases). Looked up from germline, CDR1 is SQVTM and CDR2 is ANQGSEA. The CDR3 runs to 15 residues. The V end was cut by 1 base, the J end by 0 bases, with 13 bases between.